The rows below give T cell receptor beta chains drawn from one sample of a study of CD8 T cells in Susac syndrome. One entry per CDR3 protein, called by TCRdb with MiXCR from the immunoSEQ multiplex PCR reads. The profile covers some 65,000 distinct CDR3 sequences, with roughly 94% appearing a single time and about 0.6% taken by the ten largest. Sequencing input: CD8+ T cells from PBMCs. All receptors come from a human donor with multiple sclerosis. The CDR3 runs from the conserved cysteine through the conserved F or W. The D gene is left open where the match is weak. Only part of the rows carry a size: once, few, many, or a class if the clone is expanded.

D gene	V gene	J gene	clone size	CDR3 protein	CDR3 DNA
NA	TRBV9	TRBJ1-4	NA	CPGLDSFF	TGTCCCGGACTGGATTCGTTTTTT
NA	TRBV30	TRBJ1-1	NA	CAWSAFTVGNTEAFF	TGTGCCTGGAGTGCATTTACGGTGGGTAACACTGAAGCTTTCTTT
NA	TRBV7-9	TRBJ2-3	once	CASSPTLGTDTQYF	TGTGCCAGCAGCCCAACGTTGGGCACAGATACGCAGTATTTT
TRBD2	TRBV4-1	TRBJ2-1	NA	CASSQVGGNEQFF	TGCGCCAGCAGCCAGGTGGGGGGGAATGAGCAGTTCTTC
NA	TRBV12-3/TRBV12-4	TRBJ1-2	NA	CASSLLIAYGYTF	TGTGCCAGCAGCTTGTTGATAGCCTATGGCTACACCTTC
TRBD1	TRBV20-1	TRBJ2-7	NA	CSARTGTVYEQYF	TGCAGTGCTAGAACCGGGACAGTCTACGAGCAGTACTTC
NA	TRBV3-1	TRBJ2-3	once	CASSLYLGGPTDTQYF	TGTGCCAGCAGCCTCTACCTCGGGGGGCCCACAGATACGCAGTATTTT
TRBD2	TRBV19	TRBJ2-1	once	CASRVAGSSYNEQFF	TGTGCCAGTAGAGTAGCGGGAAGCTCCTACAATGAGCAGTTCTTC
TRBD1	TRBV27	TRBJ2-3	NA	CASVGDRGGDTQYF	TGTGCCAGCGTAGGTGACAGGGGGGGAGATACGCAGTATTTT
TRBD1	TRBV20-1	TRBJ2-4	NA	CSAPDREAKNIQYF	TGCAGTGCACCGGACAGGGAAGCCAAAAACATTCAGTACTTC
NA	TRBV4-3	TRBJ2-1	NA	CASSQDSTYNEQFF	TGCGCCAGCAGCCAAGATTCTACCTACAATGAGCAGTTCTTC
NA	TRBV28	TRBJ1-2	NA	CASRPRVDGYTF	TGTGCCAGCAGGCCCAGGGTTGATGGCTACACCTTC
NA	TRBV27	TRBJ1-6	NA	CASSLGGNSPLHF	TGTGCCAGCAGTTTAGGGGGGAATTCACCCCTCCACTTT
TRBD2	TRBV7-9	TRBJ2-7	NA	CASSLAREVVEQYF	TGTGCCAGCAGCTTAGCGCGGGAGGTCGTCGAGCAGTACTTC
TRBD2	TRBV3-1	TRBJ2-2	NA	CASSSPTSGRADTGELFF	TGTGCCAGCAGCTCCCCGACTAGCGGGAGGGCCGACACCGGGGAGCTGTTTTTT
NA	TRBV12-3/TRBV12-4	TRBJ1-2	NA	CASSLGQKYGYTF	TGTGCCAGCAGTCTAGGACAGAAATATGGCTACACCTTC
TRBD2	TRBV12-3/TRBV12-4	TRBJ2-1	NA	CASSYPSGDNNEQFF	TGTGCCAGCAGCTATCCTAGCGGGGACAACAATGAGCAGTTCTTC
NA	TRBV28	TRBJ2-7	NA	CASRPREMGYEQYF	TGTGCCAGCAGACCCAGGGAAATGGGCTACGAGCAGTACTTC
NA	TRBV7-9	TRBJ1-1	NA	CASSLDGGQNTEAFF	TGTGCCAGCAGCTTAGATGGAGGCCAGAACACTGAAGCTTTCTTT
NA	TRBV5-1	TRBJ1-1	NA	CASSLAQDMNTEAFF	TGCGCCAGCAGCTTGGCTCAGGACATGAACACTGAAGCTTTCTTT
NA	TRBV2	TRBJ1-1	NA	CASSEEVRPYTEAFF	TGTGCCAGCAGTGAAGAAGTGAGACCCTACACTGAAGCTTTCTTT
TRBD1	TRBV29-1	TRBJ2-1	once	CSASGQGMVNEQFF	TGCAGCGCTTCGGGACAGGGTATGGTCAATGAGCAGTTCTTC
TRBD1	TRBV9	TRBJ1-6	NA	CASSGDRSDNSPLHF	TGTGCCAGCAGCGGGGACAGGTCCGACAATTCACCCCTCCACTTT
NA	TRBV15	TRBJ2-1	NA	CATSRGPANEQFF	TGTGCCACCAGCAGGGGCCCAGCGAATGAGCAGTTCTTC
TRBD2	TRBV3-1	TRBJ2-7	NA	CASSHLVAGDYEQYF	TGTGCCAGCAGCCATTTGGTAGCGGGAGACTACGAGCAGTACTTC
NA	TRBV7-9	TRBJ2-5	NA	CASSLWEETQYF	TGTGCCAGCAGCTTATGGGAAGAGACCCAGTACTTC
NA	TRBV7-8	TRBJ2-1	NA	CASSPVSSSSYNEQFF	TGTGCCAGCAGCCCCGTTTCCTCAAGCTCCTACAATGAGCAGTTCTTC
NA	TRBV28	TRBJ2-1	NA	CASSRNLEDNEQFF	TGTGCCAGCTCGCGGAATCTGGAGGACAATGAGCAGTTCTTC
NA	TRBV27	TRBJ2-7	NA	CASSLFTGTYEQYF	TGTGCCAGCAGTTTATTCACAGGGACCTACGAGCAGTACTTC
TRBD2	TRBV9	TRBJ2-1	once	CASSTSGGNNEQFF	TGTGCCAGCAGCACTAGCGGGGGGAACAATGAGCAGTTCTTC
TRBD1	TRBV6-9	TRBJ2-5	NA	CASSYNPGGASQQETQYF	TGTGCCAGCAGTTACAACCCAGGGGGCGCGAGCCAACAAGAGACCCAGTACTTC
TRBD2	TRBV20-1	TRBJ2-7	NA	CSTNGTTSYEQYF	TGCAGTACCAACGGGACTACTTCCTACGAGCAGTACTTC
TRBD1	TRBV12-3/TRBV12-4	TRBJ2-1	NA	CASSTGTGVHEQFF	TGTGCCAGCAGTACCGGGACAGGGGTACATGAGCAGTTCTTC
NA	TRBV29-1	TRBJ2-7	few	CSVVRDVEQYF	TGCAGCGTTGTACGGGACGTCGAGCAGTACTTC
NA	TRBV20-1	TRBJ2-1	once	CSARDDYNEQFF	TGCAGTGCTAGAGATGACTACAATGAGCAGTTCTTC
TRBD2	TRBV3-1	TRBJ2-1	NA	CASRPTLREKKPSSYNEQFF	TGTGCCAGCAGACCTACTTTGCGGGAGAAAAAACCGAGCTCCTACAATGAGCAGTTCTTC
NA	TRBV7-9	TRBJ2-1	NA	CASSRTGEAGEQFF	TGTGCCAGCAGCCGGACGGGAGAGGCGGGTGAGCAGTTCTTC